These 17 T cell receptor beta chains were sequenced from one sample in a study of memory CD4+ T cells and cytomegalovirus serostatus. TCRdb keeps only in-frame clones here, not all; method: immunoSEQ multiplex PCR. The sample lists about 25,000 clones, more than 70% occurring once. Single viable CD3+CD4+CD8-CD45RO+ cells were sorted as the memory CD4+ T cells. Input material: memory CD4+ T cells from blood. The receptors here all came from an adult in good health and CMV-seronegative.

The chain employs TRBV7-9 and TRBJ1-2, with D perhaps matching TRBD1 (5 bases). Germline V gene sequence: CDR1 SEHNR, CDR2 FQNEAQ (reference sequence). V was cut by 4 bases and J by 3 bases, with 9 bases left in between. This CDR3 has 13 residues. CDR3 coding DNA: TGTGCCAGCAGCTCGACAGTGTACTATGGCTACACCTTC. Translating gives CASSSTVYYGYTF.

The V gene is TRBV19, the J gene TRBJ2-5, with 15 bases identical to TRBD2. This CDR3 has 14 residues. Germline CDR1 reads LNHDA; CDR2 reads SQIVND (reference sequence). With V trimmed by 8 bases and J by 7 bases, 5 bases remained unmatched. DNA of the CDR3: TGTGCCAGTGGGGGACTAGCGGGGGGTGGGACCCAGTACTTC. It encodes CASGGLAGGGTQYF.

The genes are TRBV4-2 and TRBJ2-1, with 8 nucleotides matching TRBD1. The V gene end was trimmed by 0 bases and the J gene end by 5 bases; junction bases not matched to a gene: 3. The length of the CDR3 is 15 residues. Looked up from germline, CDR1 is LGHNA and CDR2 is YNFKEQ. The CDR3 is CASSQEDRANNEQFF. CDR3 DNA sequence: TGTGCCAGCAGCCAAGAGGACAGGGCGAACAATGAGCAGTTCTTC.

The gene calls are TRBV7-2 and TRBJ2-7, with D perhaps TRBD2 (7 bases). V dropped 4 bases and J dropped 3 bases, with 16 bases sitting between them. Germline CDR1 SGHTA, CDR2 FQGNSA. The CDR3 covers 15 residues. The CDR3 loop reads CASSSGGGRYYEQYF. The CDR3 DNA follows: TGTGCCAGCAGCTCGGGGGGCGGACGTTACTACGAGCAGTACTTC.

The chain combines TRBV30 with TRBJ2-6; TRBD1 agrees at 8 bases. The length of the CDR3 is 16 residues. The germline gives CDR1 GTSNPN, CDR2 SVGIG (reference sequence). V was pared by 6 bases and J by 4 bases, with 11 bases of the junction left unmatched. This chain's CDR3 is CACSPQGAGGANVLTF. The CDR3 DNA is TGTGCCTGCTCGCCTCAGGGGGCAGGGGGGGCCAACGTCCTGACTTTC.

V usage is TRBV19 and J usage is TRBJ2-1, with 7 bases fitting TRBD2. Germline-derived CDR1 and CDR2 are LNHDA and SQIVND (reference sequence). V trimming: 3 bases; J trimming: 8 bases; junction bases outside the gene matches: 10. The length of the CDR3 is 15 residues. The CDR3 region is CASSIMTGGWDEQFF. CDR3 nucleotides: TGTGCCAGTAGTATCATGACGGGGGGATGGGATGAGCAGTTCTTC.

V and J are TRBV7-8 and TRBJ2-3; D might be TRBD2 (6 bases). Germline lookup yields CDR1 SGHVS and CDR2 FQNEAQ. CDR3 length: 16 amino acids. The V end lost 3 bases, the J end lost 4 bases, and 17 bases lay between the germline ends. CDR3 sequence: CASSFLVGGSADTQYF. The CDR3 nucleotides are TGTGCCAGCAGCTTCCTTGTGGGGGGATCGGCAGATACGCAGTATTTT.

There are a few counts of this clone. V usage is TRBV10-3 and J usage is TRBJ1-6, with D unclear. Germline V gene sequence: CDR1 ENHRY, CDR2 SYGVKD. The CDR3 covers 15 residues. The V end was cut by 2 bases, the J end by 8 bases, with 13 bases between. This CDR3 is CAISEPDLSYSPLHF. CDR3 DNA sequence: TGTGCCATCAGTGAGCCGGATCTCTCTTATTCACCCCTCCACTTT.

The rearrangement links TRBV14 to TRBJ1-3; unclear D gene. Germline CDR1 and CDR2: SGHDN and FVKESK. The V gene lost 0 bases and the J gene lost 4 bases, with 4 bases spanning the gap. This CDR3 comprises 13 residues. The CDR3 spells CASSQDRGNTIYF. CDR3 coding DNA: TGTGCCAGCAGCCAAGACAGGGGAAACACCATATATTTT.

CDR3 region: CASGLGTGYSPLHF. The CDR3 DNA reads TGTGCTAGTGGTTTGGGGACAGGGTATTCACCCCTCCACTTT. The V and J genes are TRBV12-5 and TRBJ1-6, with TRBD1 matching 8 bases. From germline, CDR1 is LGHNT and CDR2 FRNRAP. CDR3 size: 14 residues. V lost 1 base to trimming and J lost 8 bases; unmatched junction nucleotides: 1.

The chain joins TRBV18 to TRBJ2-7; D may match TRBD1 or TRBD2 (5 bases each). This CDR3 has 13 amino acids. Trimming shortened V by 2 bases and J by 3 bases, and 8 bases separated the two germline ends. Germline V gene data show CDR1 as KGHSH and CDR2 as LQKENI. In DNA form, the CDR3 reads TGTGCCAGCTCACCAGGGGGAAACTACGAGCAGTACTTC. Its translation: CASSPGGNYEQYF.

J is TRBJ1-1 and V is TRBV6-1; D not certain. This CDR3 region has 12 residues. In germline, CDR1 is MNHNS, CDR2 SASEGT. V was cut by 5 bases and J by 6 bases, with 10 bases left in between. For the CDR3, the DNA is TGTGCCAGCAGTCCTGACACCTCTGAAGCTTTCTTT. It translates to CASSPDTSEAFF.

V gene TRBV29-1 combines with J gene TRBJ2-2; D remains unclear. Per germline, CDR1 SQVTM and CDR2 ANQGSEA. Trimming left V 5 bases short and J 5 bases short, with 6 bases between. The CDR3 totals 11 residues. The CDR3 nucleotides read TGCAGCGTTATGGGGACCGGGGAGCTGTTTTTT. Its translation: CSVMGTGELFF.

The V call is TRBV5-6, the J call TRBJ1-1; 10 positions match TRBD1. In germline, CDR1 is SGHDT, CDR2 YYEEEE. CDR3 length: 15 residues. With V trimmed by 4 bases and J by 7 bases, 10 bases remained unmatched. The CDR3 DNA reads TGTGCCAGCAGCCCCCTCGACAGGGGGCTTAGTGAAGCTTTCTTT. Its protein product is CASSPLDRGLSEAFF.

The chain joins TRBV11-3 to TRBJ2-1; 8 bases are a match to TRBD2. After removal of 1 base from V and 3 bases from J, the junction contained 5 bases not matched to a gene. Germline V gives CDR1 SGHNT, CDR2 YENEEA. The CDR3 runs 16 residues. This chain's CDR3 is CASSLVSLAGYNEQFF. Written as DNA, the CDR3 is TGTGCCAGCAGCTTAGTCTCTCTAGCGGGCTACAATGAGCAGTTCTTC.

V and J are TRBV6-5 and TRBJ1-4, with D perhaps matching TRBD1 (6 bases). CDR1 is MNHEY and CDR2 is SVGAGI in the germline V gene. V lost 6 bases to trimming and J lost 13 bases, with 12 bases between them. The CDR3 runs to 11 residues. DNA of the CDR3: TGTGCCAGCAGGCGACAGGCCTCACTGTTTTTT. The encoded protein is CASRRQASLFF.

This clone was recorded once. V is TRBV9 and J is TRBJ2-3, with D possibly being TRBD2 (6 bases). The germline V and J ends were trimmed by 4 bases and 7 bases, with 19 bases remaining between them. Germline lookup yields CDR1 SGDLS and CDR2 YYNGEE. The CDR3 length is 15 residues. As DNA, the CDR3 is TGTGCCAGCAGCCCTTATGGGACTGCTGGATATACGCAGTATTTT. The encoded protein is CASSPYGTAGYTQYF.